One sample yielded the 17 T cell receptor beta chains listed below, sequenced in a study of T-cell memory formation after mild COVID-19. Using its own MiXCR run on the 5' RACE reads, TCRdb lists one record per CDR3 protein. Of about 270,000 distinct CDR3 sequences detected, about 16% appear once; the ten largest clones hold less than 2.5%. Sequencing used PBMCs or a T cell subset sorted from them (not recorded which). These receptors were collected from an adult woman who had mild COVID-19 (a few samples of this study predate the infection). Cell type and time point are not known.

The chain is built from TRBV7-9 and TRBJ2-3; D might be TRBD1 (5 bases). The germline V and J ends were trimmed by 6 bases and 6 bases, with 10 bases remaining between them. This CDR3 spans 12 amino acids. Germline V gene data show CDR1 as SEHNR and CDR2 as FQNEAQ (reference sequence). The CDR3 nucleotides read TGTGCCAGCAGAGGGGCCGGGGATACGCAGTATTTT. It specifies CASRGAGDTQYF.

The V and J genes are TRBV30 and TRBJ2-2; D is undetermined. Trimming cost V 0 bases and J 8 bases, with 10 bases left between them. This CDR3 is 13 amino acids long. CDR1 is GTSNPN and CDR2 is SVGIG in the germline V gene (reference sequence). Here the CDR3 DNA reads TGTGCCTGGAGTGTACGATTGTCGGGGGAGCTGTTTTTT. It encodes CAWSVRLSGELFF.

This clonotype was counted many times. The genes are TRBV7-3 and TRBJ2-2; the D is unclear. Trimming removed 3 bases at V and 4 bases at J, with 6 bases between. From germline, CDR1 is SGHTA and CDR2 FQGTGA. CDR3 length equals 13 residues. The CDR3 is CASSLSATGELFF. The DNA of the CDR3 is TGTGCCAGCAGCTTGTCAGCCACCGGGGAGCTGTTTTTT. The entire variable domain, with the rest obtained from reference TRBV7-3 and TRBJ2-2, is as follows: GAGVSQTPSNKVTEKGKYVELRCDPISGHTALYWYRQSLGQGPEFLIYFQGTGAADDSGLPNDRFFAVRPEGSVSTLKIQRTERGDSAVYLCASSLSATGELFFGEGSRLTVL.

This clonotype was seen more than once but under ten times. The rearrangement links TRBV9 to TRBJ1-6; 11 bases match TRBD1. The CDR3 is 16 amino acids. CDR1 SGDLS and CDR2 YYNGEE come from the germline V gene. V was clipped by 4 bases and J by 6 bases; unmatched bases: 6. CDR3 sequence reads: CASSPRTGGLNSPLHF. The CDR3 region has the DNA TGTGCCAGCAGCCCTCGGACAGGGGGCCTTAATTCACCCCTCCACTTT.

The V and J genes are TRBV7-9 and TRBJ1-1; the match to TRBD1 covers 10 bases. V was clipped by 5 bases and J by 0 bases; unmatched bases: 12. Germline V CDR1 and CDR2: SEHNR, FQNEAQ (reference sequence). CDR3 length equals 18 residues. The CDR3 loop is CASSPGQGKSLMNTEAFF. The CDR3 coding sequence is TGTGCCAGCAGCCCGGGACAGGGGAAAAGTCTGATGAACACTGAAGCTTTCTTT.

The chain recombines TRBV4-3 with TRBJ2-2; D perhaps matches TRBD1 (6 bases). Per germline, CDR1 LGHNA and CDR2 YSLEER. Deletions cut 0 bases from V and 6 bases from J, with 23 bases between. The CDR3 runs 19 residues. CDR3 sequence (DNA): TGCGCCAGCAGCCAAGATAGGAGATCGGCAGGGGCGTCCGCCGGGGAGCTGTTTTTT. Encoded protein: CASSQDRRSAGASAGELFF.

This clonotype was seen a handful of times. The chain recombines TRBV3-1 with TRBJ2-5, with TRBD2 as a possible D gene (5 bases). This CDR3 has 14 amino acids. CDR1 and CDR2 (germline): LGHDT, YNNKEL (reference sequence). Trimming removed 6 bases from V and 2 bases from J, with 13 bases in between. The CDR3 sequence is CASSPHEGQETQYF. The CDR3 DNA sequence: TGTGCCAGCAGTCCCCATGAGGGACAAGAGACCCAGTACTTC.

This clonotype was detected only a few times. The rearrangement links TRBV5-1 to TRBJ2-3; no clear D. The CDR3 consists of 14 residues. CDR1 is SGHRS, CDR2 YFSETQ, per germline. The V end lost 7 bases, the J end lost 0 bases, and 12 bases lay between the germline ends. The CDR3 DNA is TGCGCCAGCTTCCAGACCCCTAGCACAGATACGCAGTATTTT. This codes for CASFQTPSTDTQYF.

The chain joins TRBV5-5 to TRBJ2-1, with D uncertain. This CDR3 comprises 15 residues. The germline CDR1 and CDR2 sequences are SGHKS and YYEKEE (reference sequence). V was shortened by 4 bases and J by 0 bases, with 11 bases between the two germline ends. The CDR3 sequence is CASSLGPTSYNEQFF. The DNA for the CDR3 is TGTGCCAGCAGCCTCGGACCAACCTCCTACAATGAGCAGTTCTTC.

The chain uses TRBV3-1 and TRBJ2-2; D is perhaps TRBD1 (5 bases). The germline V and J ends were trimmed by 1 base and 6 bases, with 9 bases remaining between them. Germline V lookup: CDR1 LGHDT, CDR2 YNNKEL (reference sequence). CDR3 length: 14 amino acids. CDR3 DNA sequence: TGTGCCAGCAGCCAAGGGACATCCGCCGGGGAGCTGTTTTTT. It translates to CASSQGTSAGELFF.

This sequence joins TRBV9 and TRBJ2-2; 8 bases match TRBD2. The CDR3 is 17 amino acids. V lost 4 bases, J lost 4 bases, and 12 bases stayed unmatched. CDR1 is SGDLS, CDR2 YYNGEE, per germline. The CDR3 reads CASSRSISGKSTGELFF. CDR3 nucleotide sequence: TGTGCCAGCAGCCGCTCTATTAGCGGGAAAAGCACCGGGGAGCTGTTTTTT. Full variable domain (rest looked up from reference TRBV9 and TRBJ2-2): DSGVTQTPKHLITATGQRVTLRCSPRSGDLSVYWYQQSLDQGLQFLIQYYNGEERAKGNILERFSAQQFPDLHSELNLSSLELGDSALYFCASSRSISGKSTGELFFGEGSRLTVL.

The chain couples TRBV12-3 or TRBV12-4 to TRBJ2-5; TRBD1 agrees at 10 bases. The trim removed 5 bases at V and 5 bases at J, leaving 8 bases unmatched. This CDR3 is built from 15 residues. In DNA form, the CDR3 reads TGTGCCAGCAGTATAAGACAGGGGGCAGGGGAGACCCAGTACTTC. Translated, it gives CASSIRQGAGETQYF.

The chain has TRBV30 and TRBJ2-1, with 7 bases lining up with TRBD2. V lost 0 bases, J lost 7 bases, and 15 bases stayed unmatched. This CDR3 is built from 17 residues. Germline loops: CDR1 GTSNPN, CDR2 SVGIG (reference sequence). CDR3 in DNA: TGTGCCTGGAGTGTTGGTGGCGGGAGTCTTTATTGGAATGAGCAGTTCTTC. It translates to CAWSVGGGSLYWNEQFF.

This clonotype was counted between two and nine times. V and J are TRBV12-3 or TRBV12-4 and TRBJ2-5; no reliable D call. Trimming removed 5 bases from V and 8 bases from J, with 15 bases in between. The CDR3 totals 13 residues. CDR3 DNA sequence: TGTGCCAGCAGTCTCTCTCTCCAAGGAACCCAGTACTTC. Its protein product is CASSLSLQGTQYF.

This clonotype appeared many times. J is TRBJ2-7 and V is TRBV6-1; no reliable D call. The CDR3 totals 12 residues. Germline V gives CDR1 MNHNS, CDR2 SASEGT. V was clipped by 2 bases and J by 4 bases, with 6 bases between them. Here the CDR3 reads CASSERWYEQYF. CDR3 in DNA: TGTGCCAGCAGTGAAAGGTGGTACGAGCAGTACTTC.

The V and J genes are TRBV20-1 and TRBJ2-1, with D possibly matching TRBD1 (6 bases). CDR1 is DFQATT, CDR2 SNEGSKA, per germline (reference sequence). Trimming left V 8 bases short and J 5 bases short, with 16 bases between. The CDR3 covers 13 residues. The CDR3 reads CSRPGHQNNEQFF. The CDR3 DNA follows: TGCAGTCGACCGGGACACCAAAACAATGAGCAGTTCTTC.

V gene TRBV20-1 combines with J gene TRBJ2-7; unclear D gene. Between the trimmed V and J ends, which lost 5 bases and 0 bases, there was a span of 20 bases. Germline V gives CDR1 DFQATT, CDR2 SNEGSKA (reference sequence). The CDR3 contains 16 residues. CDR3 DNA: TGCAGTGCTCCGGATTCCCTCCAGCGACCCTCCTACGAGCAGTACTTC. Translation gives CSAPDSLQRPSYEQYF.